The rows below give T cell receptor beta chains drawn from one sample of a study of shared clonotypes between healthy human individuals. The assay was immunoSEQ multiplex PCR, and TCRdb's table has in-frame clones only and misses some. The repertoire holds some 2,100,000 clones, with under 97% as singletons. Specimen: naive CD4+ T cells sorted from blood. The receptors were gathered from a man between 18 and 29 years old in good health. Both conserved end residues are part of each CDR3. A D gene is named only where the DNA matches it firmly. Clone size is stated in some rows and not others, as once, few, many or a class when expanded.

.	TRBV30	TRBJ1-6	.	CAWSAGRVGNSPLHF	TGTGCCTGGAGTGCCGGCAGGGTGGGAAATTCACCCCTCCACTTT
.	TRBV7-9	TRBJ2-7	.	CASSLDGPRSYEQYF	TGTGCCAGCAGCTTAGATGGACCCCGCTCCTACGAGCAGTACTTC
once	TRBV6-1	TRBJ1-2	.	CASSERGGNYGYTF	TGTGCCAGCAGTGAAAGGGGGGGCAACTATGGCTACACCTTC
once	TRBV10-3	TRBJ2-3	TRBD1	CAITQGGTDTQYF	TGTGCCATCACCCAGGGGGGCACAGATACGCAGTATTTT
.	TRBV5-1	TRBJ2-1	.	CASRPGAPRVTYNEQFF	TGCGCCAGCCGTCCGGGGGCACCGCGGGTAACCTACAATGAGCAGTTCTTC
.	TRBV5-6	TRBJ1-1	TRBD1	CASSSGDRARPEAFF	TGTGCCAGCAGCTCGGGGGACAGGGCAAGGCCTGAAGCTTTCTTT
.	TRBV15	TRBJ2-3	TRBD2	CATSLRGGLQETWGDTQYF	TGTGCCACCAGCCTAAGGGGAGGGCTACAGGAAACCTGGGGAGATACGCAGTATTTT
.	TRBV6-5	TRBJ1-5	.	CASSLLGGQPQHF	TGTGCCAGCAGCCTTTTGGGCGGTCAGCCCCAGCATTTT
.	TRBV29-1	TRBJ2-7	.	CSVRGTYEQYF	TGCAGCGTTCGTGGGACCTACGAGCAGTACTTC
.	TRBV28	TRBJ1-5	.	CASSGEAAGQADQPQHF	TGTGCCAGCAGTGGAGAGGCGGCGGGGCAGGCAGATCAGCCCCAGCATTTT
.	TRBV5-1	TRBJ2-3	.	CASSLEAGADTQYF	TGCGCCAGCAGCTTGGAGGCGGGGGCTGATACGCAGTATTTT
.	TRBV6-6	TRBJ2-7	.	CASSPQGYEQYF	TGTGCCAGCAGCCCTCAGGGTTACGAGCAGTACTTC
.	TRBV7-8	TRBJ2-4	.	CASSPFGAAKNIQYF	TGTGCCAGCAGCCCCTTTGGGGCGGCCAAAAACATTCAGTACTTC
.	TRBV9	TRBJ2-3	.	CASSVEQVTDTQYF	TGTGCCAGCAGCGTAGAACAAGTCACAGATACGCAGTATTTT
.	TRBV6-6	TRBJ2-7	.	CASRRLSPGHEQYF	TGTGCCAGCAGGAGACTGAGCCCGGGGCACGAGCAGTACTTC
.	TRBV4-1	TRBJ2-2	TRBD1	CASSQLRGFNTGELFF	TGCGCCAGCAGCCAACTCAGGGGGTTCAACACCGGGGAGCTGTTTTTT
.	TRBV5-4	TRBJ1-2	.	CASSWQGRLNYGYTF	TGTGCCAGCAGCTGGCAGGGCAGGCTTAACTATGGCTACACCTTC
.	TRBV10-3	TRBJ1-2	.	CAISEGQNNYGYTF	TGTGCCATCAGTGAGGGACAGAATAACTATGGCTACACCTTC
once	TRBV30	TRBJ2-3	.	CAWSVSSGREALSTDTQYF	TGTGCCTGGAGTGTCTCATCTGGGCGGGAAGCCCTTAGCACAGATACGCAGTATTTT
.	TRBV6-1	TRBJ2-5	.	CAIQGRQETQYF	TGTGCCATACAGGGGAGGCAGGAGACCCAGTACTTC
.	TRBV25-1	TRBJ2-7	.	CASSDSGGSYEQYF	TGTGCCAGCAGTGATTCGGGCGGATCCTACGAGCAGTACTTC
.	TRBV7-9	TRBJ1-5	TRBD1	CASSFGGQGGQPQHF	TGTGCCAGCAGCTTTGGCGGACAGGGAGGACAGCCCCAGCATTTT
.	TRBV5-1	TRBJ1-1	TRBD1	CASNLGQGSTEAFF	TGCGCCAGCAACCTGGGACAGGGAAGCACTGAAGCTTTCTTT
.	TRBV9	TRBJ1-5	.	CASSQATVYSNQPQHF	TGTGCCAGCAGCCAAGCGACGGTATATAGCAATCAGCCCCAGCATTTT
.	TRBV28	TRBJ2-7	.	CASSPRRAGSLDEQYF	TGTGCCAGCAGTCCCCGTAGGGCAGGGAGCCTGGACGAGCAGTACTTC
.	TRBV5-1	TRBJ1-1	TRBD1	CASSSQGLNTEAFF	TGCGCCAGCAGCTCACAGGGGTTGAACACTGAAGCTTTCTTT
.	TRBV19	TRBJ2-1	.	CASSLGASYNEQFF	TGTGCCAGTAGTTTGGGGGCGTCCTACAATGAGCAGTTCTTC
.	TRBV5-1	TRBJ2-5	TRBD1	CASSKPGQQETQYF	TGCGCCAGCAGCAAACCGGGACAGCAAGAGACCCAGTACTTC
.	TRBV27	TRBJ2-1	.	CASSPLEWNNEQFF	TGTGCCAGCAGTCCTCTGGAGTGGAACAATGAGCAGTTCTTC
.	TRBV2	TRBJ2-3	.	CASLQGTADTQYF	TGTGCCAGCCTACAGGGAACGGCAGATACGCAGTATTTT
.	TRBV6-5	TRBJ1-1	.	CASSPIGTEAFF	TGTGCCAGCAGTCCGATAGGGACTGAAGCTTTCTTT
.	TRBV6-5	TRBJ2-7	TRBD1	CATTTGTGAEQYF	TGTGCCACCACTACCGGGACAGGGGCCGAGCAGTACTTC
.	TRBV28	TRBJ1-2	TRBD1	CASSRTSGTGYGYTF	TGTGCCAGCAGCCGAACCTCCGGGACAGGTTATGGCTACACCTTC
.	TRBV5-1	TRBJ1-5	.	CASSPLGGKGQPQHF	TGCGCCAGCAGCCCCCTAGGGGGGAAGGGTCAGCCCCAGCATTTT
.	TRBV5-4	TRBJ1-2	.	CASSLSSDLYGYTF	TGTGCCAGCAGCTTATCATCTGATCTCTATGGCTACACCTTC
.	TRBV13	TRBJ2-3	.	CASSLLDGADTQYF	TGTGCCAGCAGCTTATTAGATGGCGCAGATACGCAGTATTTT
once	TRBV6-6	TRBJ1-3	.	CASSRTGSTGNTIYF	TGTGCCAGCAGTCGAACAGGGTCAACTGGAAACACCATATATTTT
.	TRBV10-3	TRBJ2-1	.	CAISAGQKSSYNEQFF	TGTGCCATCAGTGCCGGACAGAAGAGCTCCTACAATGAGCAGTTCTTC
.	TRBV5-1	TRBJ2-3	TRBD2	CASSWVLAGTTDTQYF	TGCGCCAGCAGCTGGGTCCTAGCGGGCACTACAGATACGCAGTATTTT
.	TRBV6-5	TRBJ2-5	.	CASSYRPVWETQYF	TGTGCCAGCAGTTACCGGCCCGTGTGGGAGACCCAGTACTTC
.	TRBV12-2	TRBJ2-7	.	CASRSRGRRAYEQYF	TGTGCAAGTCGCTCAAGGGGCAGGAGAGCCTACGAGCAGTACTTC
.	TRBV28	TRBJ1-5	.	CASSLEQVRNQPQHF	TGTGCCAGCAGTTTAGAGCAGGTTAGAAATCAGCCCCAGCATTTT
.	TRBV13	TRBJ2-7	TRBD2	CASSFSGGLNYEQYF	TGTGCCAGCAGCTTTAGCGGGGGTTTGAACTACGAGCAGTACTTC
.	TRBV5-1	TRBJ2-7	TRBD2	CASSYSGTTYEQYF	TGCGCCAGCAGTTATTCCGGGACTACCTACGAGCAGTACTTC
.	TRBV6-1	TRBJ1-2	.	CASSEALGGAPYGYTF	TGTGCCAGCAGTGAAGCGCTAGGGGGGGCCCCCTATGGCTACACCTTC
few	TRBV6-1	TRBJ1-5	.	CASSQGGQPQHF	TGTGCCAGCAGTCAAGGGGGTCAGCCCCAGCATTTT
.	TRBV4-2	TRBJ2-7	.	CASSQGGNYEQYF	TGTGCCAGCAGCCAAGGAGGGAACTACGAGCAGTACTTC
.	TRBV29-1	TRBJ1-3	.	CSVTTSGNTIYF	TGCAGCGTGACGACCTCTGGAAACACCATATATTTT